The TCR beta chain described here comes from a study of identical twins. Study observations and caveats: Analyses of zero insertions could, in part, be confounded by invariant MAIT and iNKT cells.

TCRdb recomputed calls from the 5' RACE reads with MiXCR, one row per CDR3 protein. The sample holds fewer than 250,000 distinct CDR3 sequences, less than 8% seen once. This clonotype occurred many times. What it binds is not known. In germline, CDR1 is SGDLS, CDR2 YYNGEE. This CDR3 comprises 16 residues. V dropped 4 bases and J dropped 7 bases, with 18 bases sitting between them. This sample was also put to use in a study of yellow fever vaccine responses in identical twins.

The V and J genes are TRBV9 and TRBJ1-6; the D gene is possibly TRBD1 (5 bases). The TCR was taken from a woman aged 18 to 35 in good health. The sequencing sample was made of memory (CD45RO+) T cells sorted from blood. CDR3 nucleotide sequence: TGTGCCAGCAGCCCACCATCCCTGGGGACGAATTCACCCCTCCACTTT. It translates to CASSPPSLGTNSPLHF.